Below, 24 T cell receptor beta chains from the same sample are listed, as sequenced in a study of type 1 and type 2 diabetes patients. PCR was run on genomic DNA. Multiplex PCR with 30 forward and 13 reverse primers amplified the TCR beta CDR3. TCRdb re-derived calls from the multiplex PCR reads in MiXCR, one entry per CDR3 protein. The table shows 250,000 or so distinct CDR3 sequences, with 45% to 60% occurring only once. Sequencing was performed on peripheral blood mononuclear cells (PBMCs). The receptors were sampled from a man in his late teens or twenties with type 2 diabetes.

The CDR3 sequence: CSATGTGNQPQHF. CDR3 nucleotide sequence: TGCAGTGCTACCGGGACAGGGAATCAGCCCCAGCATTTT. The J gene is TRBJ1-5, the V gene TRBV20-1, with 9 bases aligning to TRBD1. After removal of 4 bases from V and 4 bases from J, the junction contained 2 bases not matched to a gene. The CDR3 is made up of 13 amino acids. In germline, CDR1 is DFQATT, CDR2 SNEGSKA (reference sequence).

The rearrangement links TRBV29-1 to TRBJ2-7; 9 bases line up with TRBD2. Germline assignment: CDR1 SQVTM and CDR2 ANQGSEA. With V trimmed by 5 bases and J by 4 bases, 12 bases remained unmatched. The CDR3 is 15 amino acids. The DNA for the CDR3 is TGCAGCGTTCTCCTCAGCGGGAGGCTCAGTTACGAGCAGTACTTC. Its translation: CSVLLSGRLSYEQYF.

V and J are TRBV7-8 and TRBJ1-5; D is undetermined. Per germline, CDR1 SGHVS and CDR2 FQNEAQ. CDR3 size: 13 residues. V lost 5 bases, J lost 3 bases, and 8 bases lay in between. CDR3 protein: CASSLVNNQPQHF. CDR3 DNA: TGTGCCAGCAGCCTAGTAAACAATCAGCCCCAGCATTTT. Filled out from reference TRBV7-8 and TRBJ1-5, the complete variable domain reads GAGVSQSPRYKVAKRGQDVALRCDPISGHVSLFWYQQALGQGPEFLTYFQNEAQLDKSGLPSDRFFAERPEGSVSTLKIQRTQQEDSAVYLCASSLVNNQPQHFGDGTRLSIL.

The DNA of the CDR3 is TGTGCCTGTTACCCGGCACTTGGCACTGAAGCTTTCTTT. Amino acid sequence: CACYPALGTEAFF. V and J are TRBV6-5 and TRBJ1-1, with D hard to call. Trimming removed 11 bases at V and 4 bases at J, with 17 bases between. This CDR3 is 13 amino acids long. Germline loops: CDR1 MNHEY, CDR2 SVGAGI.

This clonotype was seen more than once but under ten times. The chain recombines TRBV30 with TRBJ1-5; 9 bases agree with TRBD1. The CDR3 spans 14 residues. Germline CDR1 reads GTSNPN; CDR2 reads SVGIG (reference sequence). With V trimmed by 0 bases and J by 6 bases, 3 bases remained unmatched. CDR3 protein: CAWSVGQGTQPQHF. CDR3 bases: TGTGCCTGGAGTGTTGGACAGGGGACTCAGCCCCAGCATTTT.

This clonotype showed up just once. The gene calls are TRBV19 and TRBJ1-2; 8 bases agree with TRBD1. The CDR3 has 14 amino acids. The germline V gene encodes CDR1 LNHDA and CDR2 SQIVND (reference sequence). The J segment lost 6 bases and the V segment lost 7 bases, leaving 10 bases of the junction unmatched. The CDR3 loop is CASTMTGESDGYTF. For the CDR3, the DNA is TGTGCCAGTACCATGACAGGGGAGAGCGATGGCTACACCTTC.

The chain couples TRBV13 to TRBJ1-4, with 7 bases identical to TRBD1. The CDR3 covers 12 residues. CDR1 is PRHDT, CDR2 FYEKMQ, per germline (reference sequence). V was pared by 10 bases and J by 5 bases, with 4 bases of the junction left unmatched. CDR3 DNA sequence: TGTGCCACCAGGGACAGCAATGAAAAACTGTTTTTT. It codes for CATRDSNEKLFF.

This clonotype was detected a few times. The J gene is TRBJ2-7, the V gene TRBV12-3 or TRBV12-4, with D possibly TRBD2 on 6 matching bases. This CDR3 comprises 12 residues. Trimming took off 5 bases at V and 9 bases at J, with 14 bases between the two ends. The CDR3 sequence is CASSLFERVQYF. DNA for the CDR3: TGTGCCAGCAGTCTATTTGAGCGGGTGCAGTACTTC.

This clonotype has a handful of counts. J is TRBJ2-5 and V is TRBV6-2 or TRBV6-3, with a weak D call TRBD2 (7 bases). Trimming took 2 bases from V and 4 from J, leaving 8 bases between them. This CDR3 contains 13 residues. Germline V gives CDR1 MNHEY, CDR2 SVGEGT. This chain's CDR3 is CASSYAGAETQYF. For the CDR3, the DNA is TGTGCCAGCAGTTACGCGGGGGCAGAGACCCAGTACTTC.

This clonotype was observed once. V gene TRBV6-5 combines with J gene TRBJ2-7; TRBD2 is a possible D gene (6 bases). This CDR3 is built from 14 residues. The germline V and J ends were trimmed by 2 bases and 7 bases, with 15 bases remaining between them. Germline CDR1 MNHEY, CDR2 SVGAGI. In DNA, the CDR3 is TGTGCCAGCAGTTACGACAGACTAGTGGGGGAGCAGTACTTC. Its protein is CASSYDRLVGEQYF.

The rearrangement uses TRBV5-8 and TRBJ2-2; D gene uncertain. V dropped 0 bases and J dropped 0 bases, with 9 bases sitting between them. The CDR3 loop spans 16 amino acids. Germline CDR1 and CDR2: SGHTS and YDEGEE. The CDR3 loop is CASSLAVSTNTGELFF. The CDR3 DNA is TGTGCCAGCAGCTTGGCTGTCAGCACGAACACCGGGGAGCTGTTTTTT.

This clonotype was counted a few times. CDR3 sequence (DNA): TGTGCCAGCAGCTTAGGGGCAGATCAGCCCCAGCATTTT. Protein: CASSLGADQPQHF. This chain links TRBV7-6 with TRBJ1-5; D uncertain. The CDR3 is made up of 13 amino acids. V was trimmed by 1 base and J by 5 bases, leaving 6 bases between them. Germline V CDR1 and CDR2: SGHVS, FNYEAQ. The full variable domain, in which reference TRBV7-6 and TRBJ1-5 provide the parts outside the CDR3, is GAGVSQSPRYKVTKRGQDVALRCDPISGHVSLYWYRQALGQGPEFLTYFNYEAQQDKSGLPNDRFSAERPEGSISTLTIQRTEQRDSAMYRCASSLGADQPQHFGDGTRLSIL.

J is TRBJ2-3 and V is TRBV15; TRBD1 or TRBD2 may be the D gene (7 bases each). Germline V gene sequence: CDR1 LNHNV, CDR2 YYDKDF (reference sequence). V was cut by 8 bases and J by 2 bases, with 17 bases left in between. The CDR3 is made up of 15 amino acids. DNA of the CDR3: TGTGCCACCCAGGGGGGGCAGCGGGCCACAGATACGCAGTATTTT. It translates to CATQGGQRATDTQYF.

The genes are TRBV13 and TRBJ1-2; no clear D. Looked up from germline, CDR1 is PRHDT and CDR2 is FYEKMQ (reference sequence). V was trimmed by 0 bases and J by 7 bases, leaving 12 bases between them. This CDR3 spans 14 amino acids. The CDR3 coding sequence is TGTGCCAGCAGCTTAGGGGTGGGCTGGAGTGGCTACACCTTC. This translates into CASSLGVGWSGYTF.

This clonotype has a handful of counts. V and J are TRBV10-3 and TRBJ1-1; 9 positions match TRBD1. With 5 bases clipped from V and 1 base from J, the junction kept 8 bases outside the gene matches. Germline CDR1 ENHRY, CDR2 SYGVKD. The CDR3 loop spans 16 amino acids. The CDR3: CAISLTGGVGNTEAFF. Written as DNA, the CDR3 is TGTGCCATCAGTTTGACAGGGGGGGTAGGGAACACTGAAGCTTTCTTT.

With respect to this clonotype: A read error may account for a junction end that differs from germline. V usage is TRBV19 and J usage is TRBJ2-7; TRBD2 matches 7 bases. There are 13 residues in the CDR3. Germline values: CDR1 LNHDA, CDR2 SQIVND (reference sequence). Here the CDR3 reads CASSSGTNHEQCF. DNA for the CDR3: TGTGCCAGTAGTTCCGGGACTAACCACGAGCAGTGCTTC.

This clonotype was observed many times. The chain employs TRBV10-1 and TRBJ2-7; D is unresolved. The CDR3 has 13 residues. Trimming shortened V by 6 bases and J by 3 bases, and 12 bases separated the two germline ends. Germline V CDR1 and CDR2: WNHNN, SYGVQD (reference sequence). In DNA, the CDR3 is TGCGCCAGCAGCTACTTGGACGGCTACGAGCAGTACTTC. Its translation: CASSYLDGYEQYF.

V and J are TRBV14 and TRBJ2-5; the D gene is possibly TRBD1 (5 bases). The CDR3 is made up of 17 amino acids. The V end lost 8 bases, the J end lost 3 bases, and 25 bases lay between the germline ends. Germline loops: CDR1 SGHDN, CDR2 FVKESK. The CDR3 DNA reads TGTGCCAGCGCCCGATGGGGCTCCGCCCAATCTAAAGAGACCCAGTACTTC. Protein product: CASARWGSAQSKETQYF.

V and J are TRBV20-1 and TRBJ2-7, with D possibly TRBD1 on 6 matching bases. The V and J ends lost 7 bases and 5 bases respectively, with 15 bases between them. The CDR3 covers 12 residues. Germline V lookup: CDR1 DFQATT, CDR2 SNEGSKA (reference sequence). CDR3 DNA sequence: TGCAGTGTCCAACGCAGGGGAAACGAGCAGTACTTC. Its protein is CSVQRRGNEQYF.

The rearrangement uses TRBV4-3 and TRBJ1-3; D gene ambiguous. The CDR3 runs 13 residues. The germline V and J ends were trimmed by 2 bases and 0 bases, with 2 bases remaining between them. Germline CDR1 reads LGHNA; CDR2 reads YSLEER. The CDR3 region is CASSQSSGNTIYF. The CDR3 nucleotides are TGCGCCAGCAGCCAAAGCTCTGGAAACACCATATATTTT.

CDR3 DNA sequence: TGTGCCAGCAGGAAGGAGTCAACGAACACCGGGGAGCTGTTTTTT. Its translation: CASRKESTNTGELFF. The rearrangement uses TRBV12-3 or TRBV12-4 and TRBJ2-2; D is ambiguous. Trimming removed 6 bases from V and 0 bases from J, with 11 bases in between. The CDR3 extends over 15 amino acids.

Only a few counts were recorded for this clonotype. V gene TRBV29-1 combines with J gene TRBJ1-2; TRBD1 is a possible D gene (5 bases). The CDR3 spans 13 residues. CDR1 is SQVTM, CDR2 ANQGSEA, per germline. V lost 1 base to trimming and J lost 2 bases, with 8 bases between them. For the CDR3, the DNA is TGCAGCGTTGAAGGACAGTCAAACTATGGCTACACCTTC. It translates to CSVEGQSNYGYTF. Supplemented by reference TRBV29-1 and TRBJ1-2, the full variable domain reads SAVISQKPSRDICQRGTSLTIQCQVDSQVTMMFWYRQQPGQSLTLIATANQGSEATYESGFVIDKFPISRPNLTFSTLTVSNMSPEDSSIYLCSVEGQSNYGYTFGSGTRLTVV.

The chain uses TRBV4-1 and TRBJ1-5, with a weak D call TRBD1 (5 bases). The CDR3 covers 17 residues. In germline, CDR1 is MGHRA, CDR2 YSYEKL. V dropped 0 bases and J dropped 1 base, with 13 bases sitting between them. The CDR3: CASSQEPGTRSNQPQHF. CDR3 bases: TGCGCCAGCAGCCAAGAACCTGGGACCAGGAGCAATCAGCCCCAGCATTTT.

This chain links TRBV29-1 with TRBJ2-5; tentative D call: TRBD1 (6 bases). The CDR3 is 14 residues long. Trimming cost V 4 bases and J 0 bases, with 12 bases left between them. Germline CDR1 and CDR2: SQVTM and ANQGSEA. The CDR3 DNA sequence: TGCAGCGTTGTGTGGACAGAGTACCAAGAGACCCAGTACTTC. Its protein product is CSVVWTEYQETQYF.